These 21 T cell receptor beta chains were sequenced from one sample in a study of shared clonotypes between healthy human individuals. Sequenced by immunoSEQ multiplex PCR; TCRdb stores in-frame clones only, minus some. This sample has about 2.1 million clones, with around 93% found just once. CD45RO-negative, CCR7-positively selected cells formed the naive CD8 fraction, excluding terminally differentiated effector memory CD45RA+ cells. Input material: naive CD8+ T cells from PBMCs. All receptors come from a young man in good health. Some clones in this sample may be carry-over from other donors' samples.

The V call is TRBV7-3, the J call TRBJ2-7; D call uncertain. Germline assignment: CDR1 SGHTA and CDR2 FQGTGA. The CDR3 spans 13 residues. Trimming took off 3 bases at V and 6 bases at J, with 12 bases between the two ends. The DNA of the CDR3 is TGTGCCAGCAGCTTGGCATCGGATAGCGAGCAGTACTTC. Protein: CASSLASDSEQYF.

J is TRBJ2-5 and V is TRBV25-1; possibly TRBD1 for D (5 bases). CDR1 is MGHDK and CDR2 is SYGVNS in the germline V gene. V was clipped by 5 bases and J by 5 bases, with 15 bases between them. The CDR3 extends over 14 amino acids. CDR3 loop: CASSPLGAPETQYF. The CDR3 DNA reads TGTGCCAGCAGTCCTCTTGGGGCGCCGGAGACCCAGTACTTC. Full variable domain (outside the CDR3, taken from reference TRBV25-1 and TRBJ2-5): EADIYQTPRYLVIGTGKKITLECSQTMGHDKMYWYQQDPGMELHLIHYSYGVNSTEKGDLSSESTVSRIRTEHFPLTLESARPSHTSQYLCASSPLGAPETQYFGPGTRLLVL.

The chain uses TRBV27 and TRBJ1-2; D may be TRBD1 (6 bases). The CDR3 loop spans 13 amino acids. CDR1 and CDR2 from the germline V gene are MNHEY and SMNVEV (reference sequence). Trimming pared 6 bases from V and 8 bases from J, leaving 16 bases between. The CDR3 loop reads CASSPPMGGGYTF. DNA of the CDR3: TGTGCCAGCAGCCCCCCTATGGGGGGCGGCTACACCTTC.

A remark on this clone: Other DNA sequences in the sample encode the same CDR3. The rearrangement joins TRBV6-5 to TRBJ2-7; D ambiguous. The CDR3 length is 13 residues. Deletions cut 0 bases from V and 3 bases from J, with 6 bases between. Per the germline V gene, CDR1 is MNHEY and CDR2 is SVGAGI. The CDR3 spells CASSYSSSYEQYF. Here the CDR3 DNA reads TGTGCCAGCAGTTACTCTTCCAGCTACGAGCAGTACTTC.

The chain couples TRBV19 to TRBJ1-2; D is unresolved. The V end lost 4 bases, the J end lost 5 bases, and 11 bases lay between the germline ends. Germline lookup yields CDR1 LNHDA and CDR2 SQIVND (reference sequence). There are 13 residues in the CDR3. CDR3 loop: CASSTRERYGYTF. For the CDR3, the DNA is TGTGCCAGTAGTACCCGGGAGAGGTATGGCTACACCTTC.

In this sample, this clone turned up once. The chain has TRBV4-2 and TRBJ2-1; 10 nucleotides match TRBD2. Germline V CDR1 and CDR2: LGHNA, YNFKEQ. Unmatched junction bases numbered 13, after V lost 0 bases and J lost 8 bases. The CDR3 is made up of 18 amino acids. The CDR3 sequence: CASSQDPASGGPWDEQFF. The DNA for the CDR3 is TGTGCCAGCAGCCAAGACCCGGCTAGCGGGGGACCCTGGGATGAGCAGTTCTTC.

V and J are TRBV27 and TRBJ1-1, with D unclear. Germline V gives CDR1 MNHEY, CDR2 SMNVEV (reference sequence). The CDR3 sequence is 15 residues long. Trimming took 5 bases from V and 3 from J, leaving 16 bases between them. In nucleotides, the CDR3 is TGTGCCAGCAGTCCCACCGGAGGGCGGTACACTGAAGCTTTCTTT. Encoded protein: CASSPTGGRYTEAFF.

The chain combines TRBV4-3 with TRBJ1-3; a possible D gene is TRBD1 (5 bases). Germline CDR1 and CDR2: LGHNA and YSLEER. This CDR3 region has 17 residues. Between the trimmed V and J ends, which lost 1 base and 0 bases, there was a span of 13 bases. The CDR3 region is CASSQVPTADSGNTIYF. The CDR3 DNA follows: TGCGCCAGCAGCCAAGTCCCGACAGCGGACTCTGGAAACACCATATATTTT.

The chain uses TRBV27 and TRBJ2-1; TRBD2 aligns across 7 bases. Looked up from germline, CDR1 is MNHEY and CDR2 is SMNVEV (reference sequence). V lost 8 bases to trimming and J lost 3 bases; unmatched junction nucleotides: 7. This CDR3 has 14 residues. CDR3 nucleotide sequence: TGTGCCAGCGGGGAGGGAGGCGACTACAATGAGCAGTTCTTC. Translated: CASGEGGDYNEQFF.

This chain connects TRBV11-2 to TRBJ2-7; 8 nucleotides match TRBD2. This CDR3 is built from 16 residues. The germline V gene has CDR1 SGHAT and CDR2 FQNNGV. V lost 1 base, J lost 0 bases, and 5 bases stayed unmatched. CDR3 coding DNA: TGTGCCAGCAGCTTAGGATTCGGGAGGGCCTCCTACGAGCAGTACTTC. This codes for CASSLGFGRASYEQYF.

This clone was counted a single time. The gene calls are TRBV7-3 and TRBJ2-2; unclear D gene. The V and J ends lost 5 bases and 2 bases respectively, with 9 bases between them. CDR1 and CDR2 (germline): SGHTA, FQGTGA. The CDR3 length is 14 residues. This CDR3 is CASSHDLNTGELFF. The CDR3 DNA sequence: TGTGCCAGCAGCCACGACCTCAACACCGGGGAGCTGTTTTTT.

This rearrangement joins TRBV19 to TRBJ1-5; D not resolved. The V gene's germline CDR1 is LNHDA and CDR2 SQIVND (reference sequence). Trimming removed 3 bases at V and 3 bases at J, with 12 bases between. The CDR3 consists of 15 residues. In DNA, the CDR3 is TGTGCCAGTAGTATTTTTCACCAATCCAATCAGCCCCAGCATTTT. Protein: CASSIFHQSNQPQHF. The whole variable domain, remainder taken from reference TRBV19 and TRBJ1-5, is DGGITQSPKYLFRKEGQNVTLSCEQNLNHDAMYWYRQDPGQGLRLIYYSQIVNDFQKGDIAEGYSVSREKKESFPLTVTSAQKNPTAFYLCASSIFHQSNQPQHFGDGTRLSIL.

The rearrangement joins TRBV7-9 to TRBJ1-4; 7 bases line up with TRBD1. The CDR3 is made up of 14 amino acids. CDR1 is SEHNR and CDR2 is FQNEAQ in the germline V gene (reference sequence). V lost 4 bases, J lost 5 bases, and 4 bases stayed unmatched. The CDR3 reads CASSSTGVNEKLFF. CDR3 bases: TGTGCCAGCAGCTCAACAGGGGTAAATGAAAAACTGTTTTTT.

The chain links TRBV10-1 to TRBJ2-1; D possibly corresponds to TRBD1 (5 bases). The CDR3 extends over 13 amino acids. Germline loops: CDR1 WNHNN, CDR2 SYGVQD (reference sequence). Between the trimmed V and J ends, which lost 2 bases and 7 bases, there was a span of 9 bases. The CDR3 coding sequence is TGCGCCAGCAGTGAGAGACAGTCGAATGAGCAGTTCTTC. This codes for CASSERQSNEQFF.

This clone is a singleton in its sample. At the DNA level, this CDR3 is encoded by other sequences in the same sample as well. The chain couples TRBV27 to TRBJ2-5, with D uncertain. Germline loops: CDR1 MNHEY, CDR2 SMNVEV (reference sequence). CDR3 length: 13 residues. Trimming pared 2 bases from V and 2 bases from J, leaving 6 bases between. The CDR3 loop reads CASSLVVQETQYF. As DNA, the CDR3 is TGTGCCAGCAGTTTAGTAGTGCAAGAGACCCAGTACTTC.

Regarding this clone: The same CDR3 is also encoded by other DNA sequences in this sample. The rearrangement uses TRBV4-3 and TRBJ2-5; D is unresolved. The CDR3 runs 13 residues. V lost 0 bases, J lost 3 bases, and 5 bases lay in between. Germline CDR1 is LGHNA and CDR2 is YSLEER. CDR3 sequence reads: CASSQDREETQYF. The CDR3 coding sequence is TGCGCCAGCAGCCAAGACCGGGAAGAGACCCAGTACTTC.

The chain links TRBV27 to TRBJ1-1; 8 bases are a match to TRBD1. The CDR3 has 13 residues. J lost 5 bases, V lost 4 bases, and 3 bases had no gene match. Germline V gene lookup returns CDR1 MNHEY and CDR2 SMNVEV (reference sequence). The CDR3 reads CASSSDRGTEAFF. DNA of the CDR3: TGTGCCAGCAGTTCCGACAGGGGAACTGAAGCTTTCTTT.

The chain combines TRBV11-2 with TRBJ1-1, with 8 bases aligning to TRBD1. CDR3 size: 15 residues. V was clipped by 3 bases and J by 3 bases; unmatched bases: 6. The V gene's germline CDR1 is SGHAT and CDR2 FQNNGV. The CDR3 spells CASSFPRTGYTEAFF. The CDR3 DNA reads TGTGCCAGCAGCTTCCCACGGACAGGGTACACTGAAGCTTTCTTT.

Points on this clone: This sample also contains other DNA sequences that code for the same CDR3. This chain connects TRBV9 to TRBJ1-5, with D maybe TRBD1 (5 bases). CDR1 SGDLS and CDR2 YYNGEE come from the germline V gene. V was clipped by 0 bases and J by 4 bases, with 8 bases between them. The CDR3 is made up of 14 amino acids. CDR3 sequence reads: CASSVGSGNQPQHF. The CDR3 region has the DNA TGTGCCAGCAGCGTAGGCTCAGGGAATCAGCCCCAGCATTTT.

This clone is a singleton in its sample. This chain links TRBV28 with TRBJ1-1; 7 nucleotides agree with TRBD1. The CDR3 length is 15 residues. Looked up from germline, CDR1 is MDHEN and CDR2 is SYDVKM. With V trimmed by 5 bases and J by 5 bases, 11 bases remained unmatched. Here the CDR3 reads CASSLMGVRGTEAFF. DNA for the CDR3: TGTGCCAGCAGTCTTATGGGGGTCAGGGGGACTGAAGCTTTCTTT.

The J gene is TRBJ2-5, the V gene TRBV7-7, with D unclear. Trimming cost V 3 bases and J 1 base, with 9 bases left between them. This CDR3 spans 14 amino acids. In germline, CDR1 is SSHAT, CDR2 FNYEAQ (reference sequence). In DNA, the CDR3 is TGTGCCAGCAGCTTCGCGTTAGGCCAAGAGACCCAGTACTTC. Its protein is CASSFALGQETQYF.